The source of this T cell receptor (beta chain) is a study of blood T cell repertoires in COVID-19. Study information: The United States, Italy and Spain provided the acute and convalescent COVID-19 samples.

CDR3 length equals 17 residues. Germline V gives CDR1 SNHLY, CDR2 FYNNEI. Trimming pared 2 bases from V and 1 base from J, leaving 15 bases between. Sequencing used immunoSEQ multiplex PCR; TCRdb keeps in-frame clones, though not all of them. Here the sample spans approximately 160,000 clones, around 80% being singletons. The chain has TRBV2 and TRBJ1-5, with D maybe TRBD1 (5 bases). The TCR sequence derives from a woman in her forties or fifties in a cohort sampled during active or convalescent COVID-19. The sequenced sample was peripheral blood. The CDR3 DNA sequence: TGTGCCAGCAGTGAAAACTTAGGGACTTCAAGCAATCAGCCCCAGCATTTT. As protein: CASSENLGTSSNQPQHF.